This passage covers 27 T cell receptor beta chains from one sample sequenced in a study of cytomegalovirus exposure and HLA in healthy donors. Amplification used 60 Vbeta primers and 13 Jbeta primers. Libraries were prepared by immunoSEQ multiplex PCR; TCRdb keeps only in-frame clonotypes and omits some of them. The repertoire holds over 65,000 clones, with roughly 75% as singletons. Sequencing was carried out using PBMCs. The receptor source for this set is a man in his 60s in good health and CMV-seropositive.

Only one count was recorded for this clone. The genes are TRBV19 and TRBJ1-5; possibly TRBD1 for D (6 bases). The CDR3 covers 16 residues. Germline CDR1 LNHDA, CDR2 SQIVND (reference sequence). V dropped 5 bases and J dropped 7 bases, with 21 bases sitting between them. CDR3 loop: CASSFFSRGSGQPQHF. In DNA, the CDR3 is TGTGCCAGTAGTTTTTTTAGCAGGGGTTCGGGACAGCCCCAGCATTTT. Full variable domain (rest looked up from reference TRBV19 and TRBJ1-5): DGGITQSPKYLFRKEGQNVTLSCEQNLNHDAMYWYRQDPGQGLRLIYYSQIVNDFQKGDIAEGYSVSREKKESFPLTVTSAQKNPTAFYLCASSFFSRGSGQPQHFGDGTRLSIL.

The V and J genes are TRBV5-1 and TRBJ1-3; 9 nucleotides align to TRBD1. The CDR3 contains 16 residues. V dropped 2 bases and J dropped 3; count of bases not matched to a gene: 6. The germline CDR1 and CDR2 sequences are SGHRS and YFSETQ. In DNA, the CDR3 is TGCGCCAGCAGCTTAACACAGGGGGCCGGTGGAAACACCATATATTTT. Translated: CASSLTQGAGGNTIYF.

To note about this clone: One end of the junction is discordant with germline, which a read error may explain. The V and J genes are TRBV7-9 and TRBJ1-2; TRBD1 agrees at 7 bases. CDR3 size: 15 residues. Germline V gives CDR1 SEHNR, CDR2 FQNEAQ (reference sequence). As DNA, the CDR3 is TGTTCCAGCAGCTCTACAGGGGTCGGTCGCGATGGCTACACCTTC. The encoded protein is CSSSSTGVGRDGYTF.

This chain links TRBV27 with TRBJ2-7; 8 bases match TRBD2. Germline V gene sequence: CDR1 MNHEY, CDR2 SMNVEV (reference sequence). CDR3 length equals 16 residues. Trimming took 6 bases from V and 3 from J; bases not matched to a gene: 13. CDR3 coding DNA: TGTGCCAGCAGACTTGACGGGGGGGGAAGGAGCTACGAGCAGTACTTC. As protein: CASRLDGGGRSYEQYF.

This chain uses TRBV7-8 with TRBJ2-2; possible D gene TRBD1, 5 bases. This CDR3 region has 15 residues. V dropped 1 base and J dropped 5 bases, with 11 bases sitting between them. Germline lookup yields CDR1 SGHVS and CDR2 FQNEAQ. CDR3 protein: CASSLGGTRTGELFF. The CDR3 bases are TGTGCCAGCAGCTTAGGGGGCACGAGGACCGGGGAGCTGTTTTTT.

The chain recombines TRBV5-1 with TRBJ2-7, with TRBD1 matching over 7 bases. J lost 7 bases, V lost 2 bases, and 6 bases had no gene match. The CDR3 has 13 residues. Germline loops: CDR1 SGHRS, CDR2 YFSETQ. The CDR3 reads CASSFDRAREQYF. The CDR3 DNA reads as TGCGCCAGCAGCTTCGACAGGGCTCGAGAGCAGTACTTC.

The chain employs TRBV11-3 and TRBJ2-3, with 12 positions matching TRBD2. This CDR3 contains 19 residues. From germline, CDR1 is SGHNT and CDR2 YENEEA. V trimming: 4 bases; J trimming: 2 bases; junction bases outside the gene matches: 13. The CDR3 DNA reads as TGTGCCAGCAGCTCCTCCACCCTTCGGACTAGCGGGGACACAGATACGCAGTATTTT. Protein product: CASSSSTLRTSGDTDTQYF.

The V call is TRBV11-2, the J call TRBJ1-2; perhaps TRBD1 as D (5 bases). CDR1 is SGHAT, CDR2 FQNNGV, per germline. Trimming removed 0 bases from V and 5 bases from J, with 13 bases in between. This CDR3 has 15 residues. The CDR3 nucleotides read TGTGCCAGCAGCTTAGAGCAGGGTTGGGCTTATGGCTACACCTTC. Translating it yields CASSLEQGWAYGYTF.

This chain joins TRBV11-3 and TRBJ2-3, with 9 bases matching TRBD1. The CDR3 runs to 14 residues. Germline V gives CDR1 SGHNT, CDR2 YENEEA. The junction had 3 bases not matched to a gene; V was cut back by 4 bases and J by 4 bases. The CDR3 nucleotides read TGTGCCAGCAGCTGGGGACAGGGATCAGATACGCAGTATTTT. Its translation is CASSWGQGSDTQYF.

The chain combines TRBV18 with TRBJ2-5; 12 bases fit TRBD2. The ends lost 4 bases at V and 2 bases at J; junction bases unmatched: 2. CDR1 and CDR2 (germline): KGHSH, LQKENI. The CDR3 covers 15 residues. The CDR3 coding sequence is TGTGCCAGCTCACTCGGACTAGCGGGGCAAGAGACCCAGTACTTC. Residues: CASSLGLAGQETQYF.

The V and J genes are TRBV7-6 and TRBJ2-5; D is possibly TRBD2 (6 bases). The germline CDR1 and CDR2 sequences are SGHVS and FNYEAQ. The germline V and J ends were trimmed by 8 bases and 0 bases, with 16 bases remaining between them. The CDR3 length is 15 residues. The CDR3 bases are TGTGCCAGCTCCCGAACTGGGGGGTACCAAGAGACCCAGTACTTC. It encodes CASSRTGGYQETQYF. The entire variable domain, with the rest obtained from reference TRBV7-6 and TRBJ2-5, is as follows: GAGVSQSPRYKVTKRGQDVALRCDPISGHVSLYWYRQALGQGPEFLTYFNYEAQQDKSGLPNDRFSAERPEGSISTLTIQRTEQRDSAMYRCASSRTGGYQETQYFGPGTRLLVL.

On this clone itself: One junction end does not reproduce the germline sequence, and a read error may be involved. The same CDR3 can be traced to other DNA sequences in this sample. CDR3 in DNA: TGCGCTAGCAGCTTGGAGGACTTAGATACGCAGTATTTT. It codes for CASSLEDLDTQYF. The chain couples TRBV5-1 to TRBJ2-3; D possibly corresponds to TRBD2 (5 bases). Germline V lookup: CDR1 SGHRS, CDR2 YFSETQ. The CDR3 length is 13 residues. The variable domain in full, completed from reference TRBV5-1 and TRBJ2-3, reads KAGVTQTPRYLIKTRGQQVTLSCSPISGHRSVSWYQQTPGQGLQFLFEYFSETQRNKGNFPGRFSGRQFSNSRSEMNVSTLELGDSALYLCASSLEDLDTQYFGPGTRLTVL.

The chain links TRBV4-1 to TRBJ2-2; possible D gene TRBD1, 5 bases. The CDR3 runs to 17 residues. Trimming left V 6 bases short and J 0 bases short, with 17 bases between. Germline V gives CDR1 MGHRA, CDR2 YSYEKL. The CDR3 here is CASSHPSQGSNTGELFF. The CDR3 region has the DNA TGCGCCAGCAGTCATCCGTCGCAGGGATCGAACACCGGGGAGCTGTTTTTT.

The rearrangement joins TRBV7-2 to TRBJ2-7, with D possibly being TRBD1 (6 bases). The CDR3 has 15 residues. CDR1 is SGHTA and CDR2 is FQGNSA in the germline V gene. The V end lost 5 bases, the J end lost 5 bases, and 19 bases lay between the germline ends. The DNA of the CDR3 is TGTGCCAGCAGCACCCGGACAGAAGGGGCCCACGAGCAGTACTTC. The encoded protein is CASSTRTEGAHEQYF.

This clone has just a few counts. The V call is TRBV7-8, the J call TRBJ1-1, with D possibly matching TRBD1 (6 bases). The CDR3 covers 14 residues. The V gene's germline CDR1 is SGHVS and CDR2 FQNEAQ. V was shortened by 3 bases and J by 5 bases, with 13 bases between the two germline ends. In nucleotides, the CDR3 is TGTGCCAGCAGCTTTTTCCCCCAGGGGACTGAAGCTTTCTTT. Translating gives CASSFFPQGTEAFF.

V and J are TRBV5-1 and TRBJ2-2; possibly TRBD1 for D (7 bases). Germline lookup yields CDR1 SGHRS and CDR2 YFSETQ. V gave up 4 bases and J gave up 4 bases, with 8 bases separating them. This CDR3 is built from 13 residues. This chain's CDR3 is CASSQGGTGELFF. The CDR3 DNA reads as TGCGCCAGCAGCCAGGGGGGCACCGGGGAGCTGTTTTTT.

The chain recombines TRBV7-9 with TRBJ2-7; no clear D gene. Trimming took off 5 bases at V and 2 bases at J, with 10 bases between the two ends. CDR1 and CDR2 (germline): SEHNR, FQNEAQ (reference sequence). This CDR3 comprises 13 residues. In DNA form, the CDR3 reads TGTGCCAGCAGCACGACACCAACCTACGAGCAGTACTTC. Its translation is CASSTTPTYEQYF.

In DNA, the CDR3 is TGCGCCAGCAGAACAGGGAGCACAGATACGCAGTATTTT. It yields the protein CASRTGSTDTQYF. V gene TRBV10-2 combines with J gene TRBJ2-3; D is possibly TRBD1 (6 bases). This CDR3 region has 13 residues. Germline V lookup: CDR1 WSHSY, CDR2 SAAADI. Deletions cut 6 bases from V and 0 bases from J, with 7 bases between.

This clone showed up just a few times. V usage is TRBV7-9 and J usage is TRBJ1-5; 7 bases line up with TRBD1. Germline-derived CDR1 and CDR2 are SEHNR and FQNEAQ (reference sequence). The V and J ends lost 4 bases and 3 bases, in that order; junction bases with no gene match: 6. This CDR3 contains 15 residues. The CDR3 here is CASSSSGGYNQPQHF. DNA of the CDR3: TGTGCCAGCAGCTCATCAGGGGGTTACAATCAGCCCCAGCATTTT.

This clone has just a few counts. The chain couples TRBV6-6 to TRBJ2-5, with a weak D call TRBD1 (6 bases). V shed 0 bases and J shed 3 bases, with 8 bases lying between them. The germline gives CDR1 MNHNY, CDR2 SVGAGI (reference sequence). This CDR3 spans 14 amino acids. The CDR3, as DNA: TGTGCCAGCAGTTACTCGAACAGGGAAGAGACCCAGTACTTC. Its translation: CASSYSNREETQYF.

The chain uses TRBV7-6 and TRBJ2-7; D remains ambiguous. The CDR3 totals 14 residues. V lost 4 bases and J lost 3, with 13 bases in between. Germline-derived CDR1 and CDR2 are SGHVS and FNYEAQ. Written as DNA, the CDR3 is TGTGCCAGCAGCTCAGTAGCCTTAAACTACGAGCAGTACTTC. Amino acid sequence: CASSSVALNYEQYF.

The chain couples TRBV11-3 to TRBJ2-1; 14 positions agree with TRBD2. The CDR3 is 17 amino acids. Germline V gene lookup returns CDR1 SGHNT and CDR2 YENEEA. J lost 8 bases, V lost 5 bases, and 11 bases had no gene match. Here the CDR3 reads CASSPKTSGRAFDEQFF. The CDR3 DNA sequence: TGTGCCAGCAGCCCAAAGACTAGCGGGAGGGCCTTCGATGAGCAGTTCTTC.

V and J are TRBV6-5 and TRBJ1-1; TRBD1 matches at 7 bases. The germline V gene has CDR1 MNHEY and CDR2 SVGAGI. The CDR3 is 13 amino acids. Trimming at V came to 7 bases and at J to 0 bases, leaving 2 bases not matched to a gene. DNA for the CDR3: TGTGCCAGCAACGACAGGGTGAACACTGAAGCTTTCTTT. The encoded protein is CASNDRVNTEAFF.

The chain is built from TRBV11-2 and TRBJ2-5, with TRBD1 identical over 10 bases. The J call may be incorrect, as the DNA end agrees better with TRBJ2-7. This CDR3 has 13 amino acids. Germline V gene data show CDR1 as SGHAT and CDR2 as FQNNGV. The CDR3 sequence: CASSWGQGYEQYF. CDR3 bases: TGTGCCAGCAGCTGGGGACAGGGGTACGAGCAGTACTTC.

This clone appeared a few times. This chain joins TRBV10-2 and TRBJ1-5; perhaps TRBD1 as D (6 bases). Trimming took 8 bases from V and 7 from J, leaving 18 bases between them. Germline CDR1 reads WSHSY; CDR2 reads SAAADI. This CDR3 has 14 residues. The CDR3 reads CASRPGTPGQPQHF. CDR3 DNA: TGCGCCAGCCGTCCTGGGACACCGGGGCAGCCCCAGCATTTT.

This chain joins TRBV5-8 and TRBJ1-1, with D tentatively TRBD1 (6 bases). Trimming shortened V by 3 bases and J by 5 bases, and 17 bases separated the two germline ends. This CDR3 has 15 amino acids. Germline loops: CDR1 SGHTS, CDR2 YDEGEE. The CDR3 region is CASSWASQGSTEAFF. DNA of the CDR3: TGTGCCAGCAGCTGGGCGTCGCAGGGGTCGACTGAAGCTTTCTTT.

This chain joins TRBV7-9 and TRBJ1-1; a weak D match, TRBD1 (5 bases). The CDR3 runs to 14 residues. Deletions cut 1 base from V and 3 bases from J, with 9 bases between. CDR1 is SEHNR, CDR2 FQNEAQ, per germline (reference sequence). CDR3 in amino acids: CASSLGAGDTEAFF. CDR3 nucleotide sequence: TGTGCCAGCAGCTTAGGGGCGGGGGACACTGAAGCTTTCTTT.